These 10 T cell receptor beta chains came from one sample sequenced in a study of T cell changes during pregnancy in multiple sclerosis. Sequencing used immunoSEQ multiplex PCR; TCRdb keeps in-frame clones, though not all of them. Here the sample spans 80,000 to 100,000 clones, almost 95% being singletons. This material consisted of peripheral blood, taken in the first trimester of pregnancy. These TCRs come from a female donor with multiple sclerosis, enrolled in a pregnancy study.

The rearrangement uses TRBV7-2 and TRBJ1-2; 7 positions match TRBD1. Germline lookup yields CDR1 SGHTA and CDR2 FQGNSA. The CDR3 spans 15 residues. Trimming cost V 1 base and J 2 bases; bases outside gene matches: 4. The CDR3 region has the DNA TGTGCCAGCAGCTTAGGAGTACAGGGGAACTATGGCTACACCTTC. Its protein is CASSLGVQGNYGYTF.

The rearrangement links TRBV18 to TRBJ2-3, with TRBD1 matching 7 bases. The CDR3 covers 14 residues. Losses at the gene ends were 4 bases for V and 7 bases for J; bases not matched to a gene: 8. CDR1 and CDR2 (germline): KGHSH, LQKENI. In DNA, the CDR3 is TGTGCCAGCTCACTGACAGGGAACCAAAATACGCAGTATTTT. Protein sequence: CASSLTGNQNTQYF.

The chain is built from TRBV5-1 and TRBJ1-3; a weak D match, TRBD1 (6 bases). In germline, CDR1 is SGHRS, CDR2 YFSETQ. Trimming stripped 5 bases from V and 0 bases from J, with 9 bases between. CDR3 length: 14 residues. This chain's CDR3 is CASSGGYSGNTIYF. The CDR3 nucleotides read TGCGCCAGCAGTGGGGGCTACTCTGGAAACACCATATATTTT.

This sequence joins TRBV9 and TRBJ2-3; TRBD2 matches 7 bases. The J segment lost 2 bases and the V segment lost 6 bases, leaving 6 bases of the junction unmatched. The CDR3 contains 14 residues. Germline loops: CDR1 SGDLS, CDR2 YYNGEE. The CDR3: CASTRGGNTDTQYF. For the CDR3, the DNA is TGTGCCAGCACTAGGGGAGGGAACACAGATACGCAGTATTTT.

The V call is TRBV25-1, the J call TRBJ2-7; the D gene is possibly TRBD1 (5 bases). V lost 6 bases and J lost 2, with 20 bases in between. This CDR3 is 16 amino acids long. Per germline, CDR1 MGHDK and CDR2 SYGVNS. CDR3 amino acids: CASSPLRKGKTYEQYF. The CDR3 DNA reads TGTGCCAGCAGCCCCCTCAGAAAGGGGAAAACCTACGAGCAGTACTTC.

This chain links TRBV11-3 with TRBJ1-2; 7 positions agree with TRBD1. Germline V CDR1 and CDR2: SGHNT, YENEEA. V gave up 3 bases and J gave up 6 bases; unmatched junction bases: 4. There are 13 residues in the CDR3. This CDR3 reads CASSFAGGNGYTF. The CDR3 coding sequence is TGTGCCAGCAGCTTCGCAGGGGGGAATGGCTACACCTTC.

The chain is built from TRBV9 and TRBJ2-1; D gene uncertain. Germline V gene lookup returns CDR1 SGDLS and CDR2 YYNGEE. The CDR3 runs 14 residues. V was pared by 0 bases and J by 3 bases, with 7 bases between. CDR3 sequence reads: CASSVGLLYNEQFF. CDR3 DNA sequence: TGTGCCAGCAGCGTAGGGCTCCTCTACAATGAGCAGTTCTTC.

The gene calls are TRBV7-9 and TRBJ2-1, with 11 bases that match TRBD2. Germline-derived CDR1 and CDR2 are SEHNR and FQNEAQ (reference sequence). V lost 3 bases to trimming and J lost 3 bases; unmatched junction nucleotides: 4. This CDR3 has 16 amino acids. CDR3 sequence (DNA): TGTGCCAGCAGCTTTACTAGCGGGAGATTCTACAATGAGCAGTTCTTC. It specifies CASSFTSGRFYNEQFF.

This clone appeared a few times. The CDR3 DNA reads TGTGCCACCAGCAGACGAGGGGAAGGTTTTGATTCGGGGGCTAACTATGGCTACACCTTC. Translating it yields CATSRRGEGFDSGANYGYTF. The V call is TRBV15, the J call TRBJ1-2, with D possibly TRBD1 on 5 matching bases. V dropped 2 bases and J dropped 0 bases, with 25 bases sitting between them. The germline gives CDR1 LNHNV, CDR2 YYDKDF (reference sequence). The CDR3 consists of 20 residues.

The chain combines TRBV4-3 with TRBJ2-2, with D maybe TRBD2 (6 bases). Germline-derived CDR1 and CDR2 are LGHNA and YSLEER. The CDR3 spans 16 residues. The V and J ends lost 0 bases and 7 bases respectively, with 15 bases between them. As DNA, the CDR3 is TGCGCCAGCAGCCAAGATAGTGGCGGGGCGGGCGGGGAGCTGTTTTTT. Translated, it gives CASSQDSGGAGGELFF.